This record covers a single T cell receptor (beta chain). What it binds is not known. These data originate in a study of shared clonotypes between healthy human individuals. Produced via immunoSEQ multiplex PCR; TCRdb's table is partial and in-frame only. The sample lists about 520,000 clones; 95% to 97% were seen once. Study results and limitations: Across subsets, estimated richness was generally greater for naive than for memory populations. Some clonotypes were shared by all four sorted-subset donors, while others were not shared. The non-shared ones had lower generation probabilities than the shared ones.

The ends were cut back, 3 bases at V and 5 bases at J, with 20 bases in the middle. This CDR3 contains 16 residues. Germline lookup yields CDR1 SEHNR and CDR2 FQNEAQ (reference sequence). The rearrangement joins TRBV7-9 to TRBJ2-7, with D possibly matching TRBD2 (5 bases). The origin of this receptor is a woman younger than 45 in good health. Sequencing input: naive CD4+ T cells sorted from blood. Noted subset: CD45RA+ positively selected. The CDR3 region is CASSFLGRSAGNEQYF. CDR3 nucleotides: TGTGCCAGCAGCTTTCTGGGAAGGAGCGCGGGTAACGAGCAGTACTTC. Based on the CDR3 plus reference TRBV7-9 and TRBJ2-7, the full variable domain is DTGVSQNPRHKITKRGQNVTFRCDPISEHNRLYWYRQTLGQGPEFLTYFQNEAQLEKSRLLSDRFSAERPKGSFSTLEIQRTEQGDSAMYLCASSFLGRSAGNEQYFGPGTRLTVT.